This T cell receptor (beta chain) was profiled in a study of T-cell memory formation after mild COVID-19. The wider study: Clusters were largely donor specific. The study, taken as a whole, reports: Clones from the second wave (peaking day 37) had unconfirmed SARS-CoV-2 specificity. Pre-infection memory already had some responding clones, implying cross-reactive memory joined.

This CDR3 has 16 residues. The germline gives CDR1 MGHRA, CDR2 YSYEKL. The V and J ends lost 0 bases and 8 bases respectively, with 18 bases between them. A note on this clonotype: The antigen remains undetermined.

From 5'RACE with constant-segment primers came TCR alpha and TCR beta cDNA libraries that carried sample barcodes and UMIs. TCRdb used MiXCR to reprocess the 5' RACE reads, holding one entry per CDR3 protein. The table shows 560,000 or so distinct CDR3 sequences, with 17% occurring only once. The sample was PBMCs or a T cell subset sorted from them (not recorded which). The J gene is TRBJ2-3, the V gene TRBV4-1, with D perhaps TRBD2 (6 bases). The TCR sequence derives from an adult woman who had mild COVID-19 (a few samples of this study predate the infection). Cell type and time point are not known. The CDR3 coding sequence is TGCGCCAGCAGCCAAGAAGGCAGGCCCGCGGAGGGTACGCAGTATTTT. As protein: CASSQEGRPAEGTQYF.